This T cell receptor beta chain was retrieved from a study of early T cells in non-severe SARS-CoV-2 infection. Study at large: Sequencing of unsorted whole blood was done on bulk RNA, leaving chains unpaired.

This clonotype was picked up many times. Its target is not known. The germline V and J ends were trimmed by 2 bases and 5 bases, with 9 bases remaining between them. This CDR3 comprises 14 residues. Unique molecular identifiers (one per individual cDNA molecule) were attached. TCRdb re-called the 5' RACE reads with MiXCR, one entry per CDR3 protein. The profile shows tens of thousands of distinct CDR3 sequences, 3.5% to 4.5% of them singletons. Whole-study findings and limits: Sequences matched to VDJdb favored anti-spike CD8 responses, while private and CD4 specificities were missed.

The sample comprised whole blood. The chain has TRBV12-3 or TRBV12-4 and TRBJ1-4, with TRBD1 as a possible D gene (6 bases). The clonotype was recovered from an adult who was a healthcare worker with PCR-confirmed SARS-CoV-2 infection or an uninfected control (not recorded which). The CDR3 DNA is TGTGCCAGCAGTTTAAAACAGGGAAATGAAAAACTGTTTTTT. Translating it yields CASSLKQGNEKLFF.